Only a few counts were recorded for the clone carrying this TCR beta chain. What it recognizes is unknown. These data are taken from a study of response to subunit inactivated influenza vaccine. Whole-study results and caveats: T cells newly recruited by each seasonal influenza vaccination are few, the authors suggested.

TCRdb reprocessed the RT-PCR reads via MiXCR and lists one record per CDR3 protein. The table includes 400,000 to 650,000 distinct CDR3 sequences, approximately 7.2% detected once. Germline V gives CDR1 SGDLS, CDR2 YYNGEE. V lost 3 bases and J 0 bases, leaving 12 bases between the germline ends. The CDR3 is 16 amino acids. The rearrangement joins TRBV9 to TRBJ2-2; D is undetermined. This material consisted of PBMCs from blood, taken approximately 25 months after vaccination. The clonotype comes from a man between 45 and 75 years old who received an inactivated influenza vaccine. The CDR3 bases are TGTGCCAGCAGCGCCCCGTGGGCAGCGAACACCGGGGAGCTGTTTTTT. Its translation is CASSAPWAANTGELFF.